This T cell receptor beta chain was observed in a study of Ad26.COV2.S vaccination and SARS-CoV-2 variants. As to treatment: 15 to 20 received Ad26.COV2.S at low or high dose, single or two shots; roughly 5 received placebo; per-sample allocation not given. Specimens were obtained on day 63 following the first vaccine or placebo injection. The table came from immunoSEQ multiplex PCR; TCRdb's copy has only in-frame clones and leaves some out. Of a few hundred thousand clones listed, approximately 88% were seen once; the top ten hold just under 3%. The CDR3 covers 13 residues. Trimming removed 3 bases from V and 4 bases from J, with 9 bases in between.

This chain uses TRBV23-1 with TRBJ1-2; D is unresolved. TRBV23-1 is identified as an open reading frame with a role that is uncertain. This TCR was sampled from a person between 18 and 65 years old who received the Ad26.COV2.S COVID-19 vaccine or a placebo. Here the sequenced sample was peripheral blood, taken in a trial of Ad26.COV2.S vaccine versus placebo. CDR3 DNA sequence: TGCGCCAGCAGTCAGAACGGCCCCTATGGCTACACCTTC. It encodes CASSQNGPYGYTF.